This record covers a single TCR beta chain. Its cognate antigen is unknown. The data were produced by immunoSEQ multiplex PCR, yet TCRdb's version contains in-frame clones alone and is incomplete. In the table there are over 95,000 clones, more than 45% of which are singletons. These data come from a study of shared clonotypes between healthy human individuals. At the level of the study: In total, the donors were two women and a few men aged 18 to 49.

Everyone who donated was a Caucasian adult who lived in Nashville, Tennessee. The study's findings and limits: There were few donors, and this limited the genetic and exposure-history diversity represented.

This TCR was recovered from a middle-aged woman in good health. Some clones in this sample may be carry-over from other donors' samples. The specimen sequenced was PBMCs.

The DNA of the CDR3 is TGTGCCAGCATCCAAGCGGGTCAGTGGGGTAAGGGCTACGAGCAGTACTTC. Protein: CASIQAGQWGKGYEQYF. The chain uses TRBV28 and TRBJ2-7; tentatively, D is TRBD2 (6 bases). The CDR3 length is 17 residues. V was shortened by 7 bases and J by 3 bases, with 25 bases between the two germline ends. CDR1 is MDHEN and CDR2 is SYDVKM in the germline V gene.